The 32 T cell receptor beta chains below all came from one sample that was sequenced in a study of CD8 T cells in Susac syndrome. Reverse transcription of roughly 0.5 to 1 ug RNA was carried out with random hexamers. MiXCR, applied by TCRdb to the immunoSEQ multiplex PCR reads, yields one record per CDR3 protein. In the table there are under 350,000 distinct CDR3 sequences, just over 90% of which are singletons. Specimen: CD4+ T cells from PBMCs. The receptors here all came from a human donor with multiple sclerosis.

This chain connects TRBV5-1 to TRBJ2-2; the D call may be TRBD1 or TRBD2 (5 bases each). The V end was cut by 3 bases, the J end by 1 base, with 10 bases between. The germline gives CDR1 SGHRS, CDR2 YFSETQ. The CDR3 totals 15 residues. CDR3 in amino acids: CASSSGRQNTGELFF. Here the CDR3 DNA reads TGCGCCAGCAGCTCGGGACGCCAGAACACCGGGGAGCTGTTTTTT.

This clonotype has a single count. The chain employs TRBV6-2 or TRBV6-3 and TRBJ2-7; possible D gene TRBD2, 5 bases. Trimming took 2 bases from V and 6 from J, leaving 14 bases between them. Germline V gives CDR1 MNHEY, CDR2 SVGEGT. There are 14 residues in the CDR3. The CDR3 bases are TGTGCCAGCAGTTACGGGCGGGTTCTGAGCGAGCAGTACTTC. This gives the protein CASSYGRVLSEQYF.

The chain has TRBV11-2 and TRBJ2-3, with TRBD2 matching 7 bases. V was clipped by 3 bases and J by 0 bases; unmatched bases: 12. CDR3 length equals 18 residues. The germline gives CDR1 SGHAT, CDR2 FQNNGV. The CDR3 bases are TGTGCCAGCAGCTTGACTAGCAGTATATTAACTAGCACAGATACGCAGTATTTT. Its translation: CASSLTSSILTSTDTQYF.

This chain connects TRBV7-2 to TRBJ1-5; D is uncertain. The V end was cut by 1 base, the J end by 6 bases, with 10 bases between. The V gene's germline CDR1 is SGHTA and CDR2 FQGNSA. This CDR3 contains 14 residues. The CDR3 region has the DNA TGTGCCAGCAGCTTAGGGCGGACGGGTCAGCCCCAGCATTTT. Translated: CASSLGRTGQPQHF.

The chain joins TRBV10-3 to TRBJ1-2; 7 bases fit TRBD1. V was clipped by 11 bases and J by 8 bases; unmatched bases: 20. The CDR3 runs to 15 residues. Germline V gene sequence: CDR1 ENHRY, CDR2 SYGVKD. Here the CDR3 reads CAVQRPNQGVEGYTF. CDR3 sequence (DNA): TGTGCCGTCCAAAGACCCAATCAGGGGGTGGAGGGCTACACCTTC.

As DNA, the CDR3 is TGTGCCAGCAGCTCACCCCGGGGACTAGCGGGAGTCTTGGCGAATGAGCAGTTCTTC. Its translation: CASSSPRGLAGVLANEQFF. The genes are TRBV7-9 and TRBJ2-1, with TRBD2 matching 14 bases. There are 19 residues in the CDR3. The V gene's germline CDR1 is SEHNR and CDR2 FQNEAQ (reference sequence). The J segment lost 7 bases and the V segment lost 4 bases, leaving 15 bases of the junction unmatched.

This clonotype was detected only once. V usage is TRBV12-3 or TRBV12-4 and J usage is TRBJ2-2; 10 bases align to TRBD1. V lost 3 bases, J lost 5 bases, and 3 bases stayed unmatched. The CDR3 consists of 15 residues. The CDR3: CASSLGTGATGELFF. CDR3 bases: TGTGCCAGCAGTTTGGGGACAGGGGCGACCGGGGAGCTGTTTTTT.

Only a few counts were recorded for this clonotype. The CDR3 region has the DNA TGCAGCGTTGGCGGGAGCCCTGATACGCAGTATTTT. Protein: CSVGGSPDTQYF. The chain has TRBV29-1 and TRBJ2-3; the match to TRBD2 covers 7 bases. The junction had 4 bases not matched to a gene; V was cut back by 4 bases and J by 6 bases. In germline, CDR1 is SQVTM, CDR2 ANQGSEA. The CDR3 contains 12 residues.

The chain recombines TRBV10-2 with TRBJ1-2; 8 nucleotides match TRBD1. Per germline, CDR1 WSHSY and CDR2 SAAADI. The CDR3 consists of 18 residues. J was trimmed by 7 bases and V by 3 bases; bases with no gene match: 19. The CDR3 sequence: CASSETPGTGVWASGYTF. DNA of the CDR3: TGCGCCAGCAGTGAAACACCAGGGACAGGTGTTTGGGCCAGTGGCTACACCTTC.

V is TRBV6-2 or TRBV6-3 and J is TRBJ2-2; D is unresolved. Trimming removed 1 base at V and 6 bases at J, with 3 bases between. CDR3 length: 12 amino acids. The germline gives CDR1 MNHEY, CDR2 SVGEGT. CDR3 DNA: TGTGCCAGCAGTTACTGGTCCGGGGAGCTGTTTTTT. Translated, it gives CASSYWSGELFF.

The chain is built from TRBV5-4 and TRBJ2-3; no definite D call. Germline V gene data show CDR1 as SGHNT and CDR2 as YYREEE (reference sequence). Trimming stripped 0 bases from V and 0 bases from J, with 11 bases between. The CDR3 covers 16 residues. DNA of the CDR3: TGTGCCAGCAGCTTGGATCCTGGCCCTAGCACAGATACGCAGTATTTT. Its translation is CASSLDPGPSTDTQYF.

The chain carries TRBV12-3 or TRBV12-4 and TRBJ2-1; 8 bases match TRBD1. Trimming took 2 bases from V and 6 from J; bases not matched to a gene: 3. The CDR3 spans 14 residues. CDR3 region: CASSLRQGTNEQFF. DNA of the CDR3: TGTGCCAGCAGTTTACGACAGGGGACCAATGAGCAGTTCTTC.

The rearrangement joins TRBV20-1 to TRBJ2-7; 7 bases align to TRBD1. CDR1 is DFQATT, CDR2 SNEGSKA, per germline (reference sequence). V lost 0 bases and J lost 5; bases outside the gene matches: 10. The CDR3 loop spans 15 amino acids. In DNA form, the CDR3 reads TGCAGTGCTAGAGATTACCGTAGGGGGCTCGACGAGCAGTACTTC. Translated: CSARDYRRGLDEQYF.

The CDR3 is CASSEIRPGQGSGYTF. The CDR3 nucleotides are TGTGCCAGCAGTGAAATTAGGCCGGGACAGGGGAGCGGCTACACCTTC. The chain joins TRBV2 to TRBJ1-2; 10 bases align to TRBD1. The germline CDR1 and CDR2 sequences are SNHLY and FYNNEI. This CDR3 comprises 16 residues. Trimming removed 2 bases from V and 8 bases from J; junction bases left unmatched: 11.

The V and J genes are TRBV23-1 and TRBJ1-2; 9 bases are shared with TRBD1. TRBV23-1 is noted as an ORF with a role that remains uncertain. CDR3 length: 15 residues. V lost 6 bases and J lost 4; bases outside the gene matches: 9. CDR3 in amino acids: CASSGDRESVYGYTF. The CDR3 DNA sequence: TGCGCCAGCAGCGGGGACAGGGAAAGCGTCTATGGCTACACCTTC.

The genes are TRBV20-1 and TRBJ2-1; D may be TRBD1 or TRBD2 (7 bases each). V was cut by 2 bases and J by 7 bases, with 15 bases left in between. The CDR3 has 14 residues. Germline V lookup: CDR1 DFQATT, CDR2 SNEGSKA (reference sequence). The CDR3 loop is CSARTGRGGNEQFF. CDR3 DNA: TGCAGTGCTAGAACCGGCAGGGGGGGAAATGAGCAGTTCTTC.

As concerns this clonotype: One end of the junction varies from germline; a read error may be responsible. The chain is built from TRBV3-1 and TRBJ2-1; 12 bases fit TRBD2. The CDR3 length is 14 residues. The germline V gene encodes CDR1 LGHDT and CDR2 YNNKEL (reference sequence). This chain's CDR3 is CASSQFRTSGVLGF. The CDR3 coding sequence is TGTGCCAGCAGCCAATTTCGGACTAGCGGGGTCTTAGGCTTC.

The chain recombines TRBV7-2 with TRBJ1-1; no firm D call. The V end was cut by 3 bases, the J end by 11 bases, with 19 bases between. The length of the CDR3 is 14 residues. The germline CDR1 and CDR2 sequences are SGHTA and FQGNSA. The CDR3 DNA reads TGTGCCAGCAGCTTGGCCCTAATCGGGAGTCTGGCTTTCTTT. Amino acids: CASSLALIGSLAFF.

On this clonotype: The junction differs from germline at one of its ends, possibly a read error. This chain connects TRBV7-2 to TRBJ2-5; possible D gene TRBD2, 6 bases. The CDR3 is 14 amino acids. Germline lookup yields CDR1 SGHTA and CDR2 FQGNSA. The CDR3 DNA reads as TGTGCCAGCAGCTTATTAGGAGGGGAAGAGGCCCAGTACTTC. Translated, it gives CASSLLGGEEAQYF.

The rearrangement joins TRBV19 to TRBJ2-4; tentative D call: TRBD1 (6 bases). The CDR3 runs 12 residues. V lost 10 bases, J lost 6 bases, and 13 bases lay in between. Per the germline V gene, CDR1 is LNHDA and CDR2 is SQIVND (reference sequence). CDR3 amino acids: CATQGMGNIQYF. CDR3 bases: TGTGCCACCCAGGGGATGGGAAACATTCAGTACTTC.

The rearrangement uses TRBV12-3 or TRBV12-4 and TRBJ1-2; maybe TRBD1 (5 bases). The V gene lost 2 bases and the J gene lost 7 bases, with 17 bases spanning the gap. The CDR3 runs 15 residues. CDR3: CASSLSDSARAGYTF. In nucleotides, the CDR3 is TGTGCCAGCAGTTTATCCGACTCCGCCAGGGCTGGCTACACCTTC.

This chain's CDR3 is CASSAYRDRGRSGANVLTF. Here the CDR3 DNA reads TGTGCCAGCAGCGCTTACCGGGACAGGGGTCGGTCTGGGGCCAACGTCCTGACTTTC. The chain carries TRBV6-2 or TRBV6-3 and TRBJ2-6, with 10 nucleotides matching TRBD1. This CDR3 is 19 amino acids long. V was pared by 6 bases and J by 1 base, with 12 bases of the junction left unmatched. Germline V lookup: CDR1 MNHEY, CDR2 SVGEGT.

The chain links TRBV25-1 to TRBJ2-1; no clear D. This CDR3 region has 12 residues. With 7 bases removed from V and 5 bases from J, the gap between germline ends came to 9 bases. Germline V lookup: CDR1 MGHDK, CDR2 SYGVNS. This CDR3 reads CASTKNDNEQFF. The CDR3 DNA reads TGTGCCAGCACCAAGAACGACAATGAGCAGTTCTTC.

The chain uses TRBV30 and TRBJ2-2, with 7 bases lining up with TRBD2. The CDR3 covers 14 residues. J lost 6 bases, V lost 0 bases, and 4 bases had no gene match. Germline CDR1 GTSNPN, CDR2 SVGIG (reference sequence). The CDR3 reads CAWSVDRGAGELFF. CDR3 bases: TGTGCCTGGAGTGTAGATCGGGGGGCCGGGGAGCTGTTTTTT.

The chain links TRBV7-2 to TRBJ2-2; 8 bases align to TRBD2. This CDR3 spans 15 amino acids. The J segment lost 6 bases and the V segment lost 3 bases, leaving 6 bases of the junction unmatched. In germline, CDR1 is SGHTA, CDR2 FQGNSA. The CDR3 sequence is CASSFLRGGPGELFF. CDR3 sequence (DNA): TGTGCCAGCAGCTTCCTTCGGGGGGGCCCCGGGGAGCTGTTTTTT.

This chain links TRBV20-1 with TRBJ1-3; D possibly corresponds to TRBD1 (5 bases). Trimming removed 5 bases at V and 4 bases at J, with 12 bases between. The CDR3 is made up of 13 amino acids. Germline assignment: CDR1 DFQATT and CDR2 SNEGSKA (reference sequence). The CDR3 nucleotides are TGCAGTGCTCCTGGGACCGGAGGAAACACCATATATTTT. It yields the protein CSAPGTGGNTIYF.

This chain links TRBV2 with TRBJ1-1; a weak D match, TRBD1 (5 bases). Germline assignment: CDR1 SNHLY and CDR2 FYNNEI. CDR3 length: 13 amino acids. Trimming cost V 6 bases and J 6 bases, with 14 bases left between them. In DNA, the CDR3 is TGTGCCAGCAGCGCCACGGGACGGGCTGAAGCTTTCTTT. Translation: CASSATGRAEAFF.

The chain couples TRBV3-1 to TRBJ2-2; D uncertain. V was clipped by 1 base and J by 6 bases, with 9 bases between them. Germline CDR1 is LGHDT and CDR2 is YNNKEL (reference sequence). The CDR3 loop spans 14 amino acids. In DNA, the CDR3 is TGTGCCAGCAGCCAAGGAACCGGCGCCGGGGAGCTGTTTTTT. Protein: CASSQGTGAGELFF.

V is TRBV19 and J is TRBJ1-5, with 9 bases identical to TRBD1. V dropped 3 bases and J dropped 3; count of bases not matched to a gene: 3. The germline V gene has CDR1 LNHDA and CDR2 SQIVND (reference sequence). This CDR3 is 15 amino acids long. In nucleotides, the CDR3 is TGTGCCAGTAGTATCAACAGGGGGCTCAATCAGCCCCAGCATTTT. Its protein is CASSINRGLNQPQHF.

Note on this clonotype: A read error may account for a junction end that differs from germline. The chain uses TRBV19 and TRBJ1-4; unclear D gene. Germline assignment: CDR1 LNHDA and CDR2 SQIVND (reference sequence). The CDR3 has 14 amino acids. CDR3 DNA: TGTGCCAGTAGAGTGGCCGCAACTAATGGAAAACTGTTTTTT. Translating gives CASRVAATNGKLFF.

The sample holds one count of this clonotype. Written as DNA, the CDR3 is TGTGCCATCAGTGAGTCCTCGCGGCAGGGCCACGAGCAGTACTTC. It specifies CAISESSRQGHEQYF. The gene calls are TRBV10-3 and TRBJ2-7, with D possibly TRBD1 on 5 matching bases. This CDR3 comprises 15 residues. Germline V gene lookup returns CDR1 ENHRY and CDR2 SYGVKD. The V gene lost 0 bases and the J gene lost 5 bases, with 14 bases spanning the gap.

V is TRBV12-3 or TRBV12-4 and J is TRBJ2-7; maybe TRBD2 (5 bases). The CDR3 is 14 amino acids. Between the trimmed V and J ends, which lost 3 bases and 3 bases, there was a span of 12 bases. The CDR3 region is CASSLGALLYEQYF. CDR3 bases: TGTGCCAGCAGTTTGGGAGCTCTACTCTACGAGCAGTACTTC.